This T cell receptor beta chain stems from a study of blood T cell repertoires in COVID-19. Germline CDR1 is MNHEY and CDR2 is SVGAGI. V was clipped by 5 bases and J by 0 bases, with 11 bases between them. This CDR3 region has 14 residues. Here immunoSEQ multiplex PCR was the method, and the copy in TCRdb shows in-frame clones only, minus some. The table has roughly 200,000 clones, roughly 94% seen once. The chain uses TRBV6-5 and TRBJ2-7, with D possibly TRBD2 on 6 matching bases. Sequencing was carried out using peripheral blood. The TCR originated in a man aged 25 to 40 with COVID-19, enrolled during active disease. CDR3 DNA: TGTGCCAGCAGTCGCGGGGAAAGCTCCTACGAGCAGTACTTC. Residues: CASSRGESSYEQYF.